This T cell receptor (beta chain) is from a study of blood T cells in healthy people across ages. The J segment lost 4 bases and the V segment lost 0 bases, leaving 2 bases of the junction unmatched. This CDR3 comprises 17 residues. Germline V gene sequence: CDR1 SGHTA, CDR2 FQGTGA. Next came a second PCR, run for about 7 to 12 cycles, which used a sample-barcoded 5' primer along with a J-beta primer mix. Researchers report that a template-switch adaptor with 12 random nucleotides tagged each cDNA molecule. TCRdb passed the 5' RACE reads through MiXCR, listing each CDR3 protein once. In the table there are over a million distinct CDR3 sequences, approximately 25% of which are singletons. In this sample, this clonotype turned up a few times. These data also featured in a second study, about T cells of mothers and their children. This second study says: The authors added sample barcodes and 2-4 random nucleotides using the M1S primer of the second PCR. There were over 9 million TCR beta CDR3 reads from each mother and several million from each child.

V gene TRBV7-3 combines with J gene TRBJ2-6; TRBD1 aligns across 11 bases. Specimen: blood. The TCR comes from a girl aged 2-9 years in good health. The CDR3 spells CASSLTGQGEGANVLTF. The CDR3 bases are TGTGCCAGCAGCTTAACGGGACAGGGGGAAGGGGCCAACGTCCTGACTTTC. Combining the CDR3 with reference TRBV7-3 and TRBJ2-6 gives the whole variable domain GAGVSQTPSNKVTEKGKYVELRCDPISGHTALYWYRQSLGQGPEFLIYFQGTGAADDSGLPNDRFFAVRPEGSVSTLKIQRTERGDSAVYLCASSLTGQGEGANVLTFGAGSRLTVL.